Listed below are T cell receptor beta chains from one sample, sequenced in a study of blood T cell repertoires in COVID-19. Some clones are missing from TCRdb's copy, which holds only in-frame ones; the method was immunoSEQ multiplex PCR. The data show 250,000 to 350,000 clones, 88% seen once. The source material was peripheral blood. The receptors here all came from a woman aged 25 to 39 with COVID-19, enrolled during active disease. Both conserved end residues are part of each CDR3. D genes are given only for firm matches. Clone sizes are given selectively: once, few, many, or a class where the clone is expanded.

clone_size	cdr3_length	v_call	j_call	d_call	cdr3_aa	cdr3_nt
.	15	TRBV28	TRBJ1-2	.	CASSQPPGVGYGYTF	TGTGCCAGCAGCCAACCCCCAGGGGTAGGCTATGGCTACACCTTC
.	14	TRBV24-1	TRBJ2-7	TRBD2	CATSVGTSGYEQYF	TGTGCCACCAGTGTCGGGACTAGCGGCTACGAGCAGTACTTC
.	15	TRBV7-3	TRBJ2-1	.	CASSLQGGSWDEQFF	TGTGCCAGCAGCTTACAGGGGGGATCTTGGGATGAGCAGTTCTTC
.	14	TRBV6-5	TRBJ2-2	TRBD1	CASSQTGGTGELFF	TGTGCCAGCAGCCAAACAGGGGGCACCGGGGAGCTGTTTTTT
.	13	TRBV16	TRBJ2-1	.	CASSQLGETGQFF	TGTGCCAGCAGCCAATTAGGAGAGACAGGGCAGTTCTTC
.	15	TRBV19	TRBJ2-5	TRBD2	CASSIGGAPQETQYF	TGTGCCAGTAGTATCGGGGGGGCCCCACAAGAGACCCAGTACTTC
.	16	TRBV10-2	TRBJ2-5	TRBD1	CASSPRTGGYQETQYF	TGCGCCAGCAGCCCGAGGACAGGGGGCTACCAAGAGACCCAGTACTTC
.	14	TRBV6-5	TRBJ2-1	.	CASNKKTGNNEQFF	TGTGCCAGCAACAAAAAGACAGGAAACAATGAGCAGTTCTTC
.	16	TRBV6-2/TRBV6-3	TRBJ2-1	.	CASSPPGESLLGEQFF	TGTGCCAGCAGCCCCCCCGGAGAATCTCTCCTTGGTGAGCAGTTCTTC
few	16	TRBV7-2	TRBJ2-5	TRBD2	CASSTLTSGRVETQYF	TGTGCCAGCAGCACCTTGACTAGCGGGAGGGTAGAGACCCAGTACTTC
.	15	TRBV27	TRBJ2-7	TRBD1	CASSLRDRAGYEQYF	TGTGCCAGCAGTTTGCGGGACAGGGCCGGCTACGAGCAGTACTTC
.	14	TRBV4-1	TRBJ2-7	TRBD1	CASSQEDRGRARYF	TGCGCCAGCAGCCAAGAAGACAGGGGAAGGGCGAGGTACTTC
.	14	TRBV5-1	TRBJ1-2	TRBD1	CASSSDRGDYGYTF	TGCGCCAGCAGCTCGGACAGGGGGGACTATGGCTACACCTTC
.	16	TRBV10-3	TRBJ2-1	.	CAISESGGVDYNEQFF	TGTGCCATCAGTGAGTCAGGGGGAGTGGACTACAATGAGCAGTTCTTC
.	15	TRBV27	TRBJ1-2	TRBD1	CASSPGQGPEYGYTF	TGTGCCAGCAGTCCAGGACAGGGACCGGAGTATGGCTACACCTTC
.	15	TRBV5-1	TRBJ2-3	.	CASSPPEGSADTQYF	TGCGCCAGCAGCCCACCTGAGGGTAGCGCAGATACGCAGTATTTT
once	17	TRBV5-1	TRBJ2-7	.	CASSLASFGQQTHEQYF	TGCGCCAGCAGCTTGGCTAGTTTCGGACAACAGACCCACGAGCAGTACTTC
.	12	TRBV29-1	TRBJ2-7	.	CSALTRSYEQYF	TGCAGCGCACTAACCCGCTCCTACGAGCAGTACTTC